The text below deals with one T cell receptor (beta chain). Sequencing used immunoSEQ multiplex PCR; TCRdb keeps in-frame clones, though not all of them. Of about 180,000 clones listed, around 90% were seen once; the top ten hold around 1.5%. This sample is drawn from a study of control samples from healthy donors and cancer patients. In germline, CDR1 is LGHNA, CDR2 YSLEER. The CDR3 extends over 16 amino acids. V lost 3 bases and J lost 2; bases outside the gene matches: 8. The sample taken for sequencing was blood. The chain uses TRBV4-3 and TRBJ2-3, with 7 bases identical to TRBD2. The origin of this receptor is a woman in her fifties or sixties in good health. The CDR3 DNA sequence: TGCGCCAGCAGCCACACAGCGGCGGGGGACACAGATACGCAGTATTTT. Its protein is CASSHTAAGDTDTQYF.